This TCR beta chain was identified during a study of blood T cell repertoires in COVID-19. Background on the study: The study drew acute and convalescent COVID-19 samples from the United States, Italy and Spain.

Source study methods: Amplifying reference gene primers gave estimates of nucleated cell counts. The data were produced by immunoSEQ multiplex PCR, yet TCRdb's version contains in-frame clones alone and is incomplete. V, J and clone size were drawn from that table, and D and trimming were deduced from the DNA. The sample includes about 26,000 clones, over 85% of them seen just once. V dropped 4 bases and J dropped 5; count of bases not matched to a gene: 10. Germline-derived CDR1 and CDR2 are LGHDT and YNNKEL (reference sequence). The CDR3 extends over 16 amino acids. The chain combines TRBV3-1 (or the pseudogene TRBV3-2) with TRBJ2-1, with 8 bases that match TRBD1. The receptor comes from a human donor in a cohort sampled during active COVID-19. The specimen was peripheral blood. CDR3 nucleotide sequence: TGTGCCAGCAGCCCCCGGACCGGGACAGGCAACAATGAGCAGTTCTTC. Residues: CASSPRTGTGNNEQFF.